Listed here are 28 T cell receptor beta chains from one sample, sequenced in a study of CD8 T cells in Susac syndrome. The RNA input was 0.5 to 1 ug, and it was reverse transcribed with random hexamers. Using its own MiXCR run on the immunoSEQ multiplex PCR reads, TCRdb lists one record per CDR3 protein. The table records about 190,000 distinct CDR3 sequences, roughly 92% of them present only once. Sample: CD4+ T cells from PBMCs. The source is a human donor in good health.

The CDR3 protein is CASSLRIGGTEAFF. As DNA, the CDR3 is TGTGCCAGCAGTTTAAGGATAGGGGGGACTGAAGCTTTCTTT. V is TRBV27 and J is TRBJ1-1; a weak D match, TRBD1 (6 bases). In germline, CDR1 is MNHEY, CDR2 SMNVEV (reference sequence). The CDR3 is 14 amino acids. V shed 2 bases and J shed 5 bases, with 12 bases lying between them.

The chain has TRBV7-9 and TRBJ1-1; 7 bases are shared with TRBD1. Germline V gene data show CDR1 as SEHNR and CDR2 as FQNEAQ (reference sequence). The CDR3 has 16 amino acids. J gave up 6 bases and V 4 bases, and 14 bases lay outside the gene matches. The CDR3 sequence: CASSSPLTGWRSEAFF. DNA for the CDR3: TGTGCCAGCAGCTCCCCCTTGACAGGGTGGAGGTCTGAAGCTTTCTTT.

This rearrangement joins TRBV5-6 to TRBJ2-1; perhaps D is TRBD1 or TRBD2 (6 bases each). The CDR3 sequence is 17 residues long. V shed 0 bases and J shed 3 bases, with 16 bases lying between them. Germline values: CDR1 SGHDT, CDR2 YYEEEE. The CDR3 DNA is TGTGCCAGCAGCTTGGGGGGGCGGGGTCCCGTCTACAATGAGCAGTTCTTC. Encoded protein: CASSLGGRGPVYNEQFF.

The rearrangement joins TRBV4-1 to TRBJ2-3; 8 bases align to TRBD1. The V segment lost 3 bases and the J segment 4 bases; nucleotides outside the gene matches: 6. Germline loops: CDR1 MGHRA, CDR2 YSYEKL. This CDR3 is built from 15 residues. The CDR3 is CASSHGQGRSDTQYF. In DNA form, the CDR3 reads TGCGCCAGCAGCCACGGACAGGGAAGGTCAGATACGCAGTATTTT.

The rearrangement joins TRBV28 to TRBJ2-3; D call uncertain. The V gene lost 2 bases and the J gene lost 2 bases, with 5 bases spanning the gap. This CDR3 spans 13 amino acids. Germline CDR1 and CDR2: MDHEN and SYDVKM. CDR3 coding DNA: TGTGCCAGCAGTTTAAGGACCACAGATACGCAGTATTTT. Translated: CASSLRTTDTQYF.

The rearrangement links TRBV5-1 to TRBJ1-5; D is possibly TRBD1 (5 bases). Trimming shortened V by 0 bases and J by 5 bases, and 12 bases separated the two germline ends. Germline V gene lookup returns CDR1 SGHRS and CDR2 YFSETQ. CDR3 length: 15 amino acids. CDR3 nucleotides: TGCGCCAGCAGCTTGGCCGGGACTTTAGATCAGCCCCAGCATTTT. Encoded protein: CASSLAGTLDQPQHF.

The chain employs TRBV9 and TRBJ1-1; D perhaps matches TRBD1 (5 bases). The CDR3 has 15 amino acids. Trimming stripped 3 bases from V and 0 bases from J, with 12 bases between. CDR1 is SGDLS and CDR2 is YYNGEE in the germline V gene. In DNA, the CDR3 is TGTGCCAGCAGCGGTGGGACGGGTTTGAACACTGAAGCTTTCTTT. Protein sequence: CASSGGTGLNTEAFF.

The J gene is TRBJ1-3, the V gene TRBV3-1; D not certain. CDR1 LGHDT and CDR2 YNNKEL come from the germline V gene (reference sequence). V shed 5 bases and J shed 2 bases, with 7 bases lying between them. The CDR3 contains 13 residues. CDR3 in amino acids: CASSSPAGNTIYF. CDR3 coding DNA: TGTGCCAGCAGCTCGCCAGCTGGAAACACCATATATTTT.

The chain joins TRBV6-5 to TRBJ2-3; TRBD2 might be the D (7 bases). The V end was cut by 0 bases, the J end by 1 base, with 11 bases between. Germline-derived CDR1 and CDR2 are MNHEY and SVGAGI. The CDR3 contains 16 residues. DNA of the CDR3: TGTGCCAGCAGTTACTCGGGGGGGCCGGGCACAGATACGCAGTATTTT. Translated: CASSYSGGPGTDTQYF.

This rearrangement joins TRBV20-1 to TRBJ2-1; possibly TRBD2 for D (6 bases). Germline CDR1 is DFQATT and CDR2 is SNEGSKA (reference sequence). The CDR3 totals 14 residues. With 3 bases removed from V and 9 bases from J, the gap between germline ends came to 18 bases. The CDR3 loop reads CSASGRNKAGEQFF. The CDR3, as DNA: TGCAGTGCTAGCGGGAGAAACAAAGCGGGTGAGCAGTTCTTC.

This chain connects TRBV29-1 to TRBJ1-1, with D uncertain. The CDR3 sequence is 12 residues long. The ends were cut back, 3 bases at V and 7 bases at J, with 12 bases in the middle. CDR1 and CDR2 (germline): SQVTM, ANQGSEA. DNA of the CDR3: TGCAGCGTTGAGAGAAAGAGGGATGAAGCTTTCTTT. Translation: CSVERKRDEAFF.

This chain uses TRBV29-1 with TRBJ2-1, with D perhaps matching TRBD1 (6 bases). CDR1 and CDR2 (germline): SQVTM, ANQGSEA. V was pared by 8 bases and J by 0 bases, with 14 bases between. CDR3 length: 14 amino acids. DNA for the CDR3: TGCAGCACAGATCGGACAGTCTCCTACAATGAGCAGTTCTTC. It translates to CSTDRTVSYNEQFF.

The CDR3 sequence is CSVRDGQETQYF. The CDR3, as DNA: TGCAGCGTCAGGGACGGACAAGAGACCCAGTACTTC. The rearrangement uses TRBV29-1 and TRBJ2-5; the D call may be TRBD1 or TRBD2 (5 bases each). Trimming shortened V by 6 bases and J by 2 bases, and 10 bases separated the two germline ends. The CDR3 is 12 residues long. Per the germline V gene, CDR1 is SQVTM and CDR2 is ANQGSEA.

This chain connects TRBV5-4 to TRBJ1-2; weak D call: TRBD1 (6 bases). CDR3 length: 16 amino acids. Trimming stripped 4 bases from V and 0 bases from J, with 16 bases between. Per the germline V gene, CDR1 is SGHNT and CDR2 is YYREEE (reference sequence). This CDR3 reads CASSRPSDSPNYGYTF. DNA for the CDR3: TGTGCCAGCAGCCGCCCCTCGGACAGCCCTAACTATGGCTACACCTTC.

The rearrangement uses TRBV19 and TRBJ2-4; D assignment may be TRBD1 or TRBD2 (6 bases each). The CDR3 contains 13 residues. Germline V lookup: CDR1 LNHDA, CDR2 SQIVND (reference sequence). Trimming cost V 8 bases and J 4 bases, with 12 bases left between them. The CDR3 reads CASQEGTKNIQYF. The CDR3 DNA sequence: TGTGCCAGTCAGGAGGGGACAAAAAACATTCAGTACTTC.

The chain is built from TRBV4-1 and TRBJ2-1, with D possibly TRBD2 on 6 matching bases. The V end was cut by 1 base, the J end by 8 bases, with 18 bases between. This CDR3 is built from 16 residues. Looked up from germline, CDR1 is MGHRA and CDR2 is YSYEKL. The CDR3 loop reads CASSQVRLGGVYEQFF. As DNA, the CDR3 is TGCGCCAGCAGCCAAGTCCGGCTAGGAGGGGTCTATGAGCAGTTCTTC.

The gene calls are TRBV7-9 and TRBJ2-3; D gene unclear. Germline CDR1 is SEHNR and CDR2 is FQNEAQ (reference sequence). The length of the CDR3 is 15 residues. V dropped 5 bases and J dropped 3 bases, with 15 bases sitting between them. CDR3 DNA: TGTGCCAGCAGCCTTCCCGGCCCTTCAACAGATACGCAGTATTTT. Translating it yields CASSLPGPSTDTQYF.

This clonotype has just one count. Written as DNA, the CDR3 is TGTGCCAGCAGCCCCGGAGACGGATCCTACGAGCAGTACTTC. Its translation is CASSPGDGSYEQYF. The rearrangement links TRBV5-6 to TRBJ2-7; no clear D gene. The CDR3 has 14 amino acids. Germline V lookup: CDR1 SGHDT, CDR2 YYEEEE. V was shortened by 4 bases and J by 1 base, with 12 bases between the two germline ends.

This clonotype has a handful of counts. CDR3 coding DNA: TGTGCCAGCAGTTACGGGGGGCCCCAAGAGACCCAGTACTTC. Amino acid sequence: CASSYGGPQETQYF. The chain links TRBV6-6 to TRBJ2-5; D may correspond to TRBD1 or TRBD2 (6 bases each). This CDR3 comprises 14 residues. The V gene's germline CDR1 is MNHNY and CDR2 SVGAGI (reference sequence). V lost 2 bases and J lost 1, with 8 bases in between.

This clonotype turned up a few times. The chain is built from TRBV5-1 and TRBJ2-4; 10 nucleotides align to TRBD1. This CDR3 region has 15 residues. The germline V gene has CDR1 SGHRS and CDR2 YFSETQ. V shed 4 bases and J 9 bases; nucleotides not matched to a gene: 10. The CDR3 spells CASSATGTGDVIQYF. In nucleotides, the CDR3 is TGCGCCAGCAGCGCAACCGGGACAGGGGACGTCATTCAGTACTTC.

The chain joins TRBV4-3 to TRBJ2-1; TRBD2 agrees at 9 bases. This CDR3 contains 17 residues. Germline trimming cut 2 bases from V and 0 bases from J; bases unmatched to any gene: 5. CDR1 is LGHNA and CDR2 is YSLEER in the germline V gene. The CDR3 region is CASSQFLAGSSYNEQFF. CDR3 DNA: TGCGCCAGCAGCCAATTTCTAGCGGGGAGCTCCTACAATGAGCAGTTCTTC.

CDR3 DNA: TGTGCCAGCAGCTCGGGACAGGGGGCCGCGGCTGAGCAGTTCTTC. It yields the protein CASSSGQGAAAEQFF. The chain has TRBV7-6 and TRBJ2-1; TRBD1 aligns across 12 bases. The CDR3 consists of 15 residues. The ends lost 4 bases at V and 9 bases at J; junction bases unmatched: 7. Germline V lookup: CDR1 SGHVS, CDR2 FNYEAQ.

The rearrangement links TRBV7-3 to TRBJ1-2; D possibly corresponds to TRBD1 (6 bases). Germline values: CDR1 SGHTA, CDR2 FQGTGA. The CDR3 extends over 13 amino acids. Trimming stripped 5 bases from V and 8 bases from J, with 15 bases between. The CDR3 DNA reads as TGTGCCAGCAGCCGAACGGGGGGCACCGGCTACACCTTC. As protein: CASSRTGGTGYTF.

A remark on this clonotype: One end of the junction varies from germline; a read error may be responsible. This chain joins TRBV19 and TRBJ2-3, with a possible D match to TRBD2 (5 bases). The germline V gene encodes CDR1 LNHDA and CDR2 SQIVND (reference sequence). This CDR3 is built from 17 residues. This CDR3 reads CASSMKRAFSSTDKQYF. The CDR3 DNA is TGTGCCAGTAGTATGAAAAGAGCCTTTTCTAGCACAGATAAGCAGTATTTT. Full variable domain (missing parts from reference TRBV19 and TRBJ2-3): DGGITQSPKYLFRKEGQNVTLSCEQNLNHDAMYWYRQDPGQGLRLIYYSQIVNDFQKGDIAEGYSVSREKKESFPLTVTSAQKNPTAFYLCASSMKRAFSSTDKQYFGPGTRLTVL.

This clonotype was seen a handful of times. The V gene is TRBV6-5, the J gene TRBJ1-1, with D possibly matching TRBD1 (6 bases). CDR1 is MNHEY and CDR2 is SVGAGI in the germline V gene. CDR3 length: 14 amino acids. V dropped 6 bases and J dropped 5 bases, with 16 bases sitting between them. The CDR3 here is CASRRRGFETEAFF. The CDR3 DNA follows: TGTGCCAGCAGACGCAGGGGATTCGAGACTGAAGCTTTCTTT.

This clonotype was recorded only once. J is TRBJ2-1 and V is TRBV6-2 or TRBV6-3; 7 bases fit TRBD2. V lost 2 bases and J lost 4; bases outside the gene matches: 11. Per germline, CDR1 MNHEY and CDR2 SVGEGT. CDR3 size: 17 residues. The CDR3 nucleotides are TGTGCCAGCAGTTACGGGAGGGTGGGGCCGAGGTACAATGAGCAGTTCTTC. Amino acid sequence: CASSYGRVGPRYNEQFF.

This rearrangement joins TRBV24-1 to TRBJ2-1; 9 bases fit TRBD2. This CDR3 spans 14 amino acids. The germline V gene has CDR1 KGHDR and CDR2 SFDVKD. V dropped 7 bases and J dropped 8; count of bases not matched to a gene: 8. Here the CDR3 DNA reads TGTGCCACCAGCCTGGCGGGGGGGCCACATGAGCAGTTCTTC. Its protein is CATSLAGGPHEQFF.

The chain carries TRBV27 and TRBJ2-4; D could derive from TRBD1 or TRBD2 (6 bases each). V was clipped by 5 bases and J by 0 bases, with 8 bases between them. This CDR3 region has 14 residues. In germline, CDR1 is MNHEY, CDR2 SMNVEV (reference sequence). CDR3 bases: TGTGCCAGCAGTAGGGGGGCAGCCAAAAACATTCAGTACTTC. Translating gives CASSRGAAKNIQYF.